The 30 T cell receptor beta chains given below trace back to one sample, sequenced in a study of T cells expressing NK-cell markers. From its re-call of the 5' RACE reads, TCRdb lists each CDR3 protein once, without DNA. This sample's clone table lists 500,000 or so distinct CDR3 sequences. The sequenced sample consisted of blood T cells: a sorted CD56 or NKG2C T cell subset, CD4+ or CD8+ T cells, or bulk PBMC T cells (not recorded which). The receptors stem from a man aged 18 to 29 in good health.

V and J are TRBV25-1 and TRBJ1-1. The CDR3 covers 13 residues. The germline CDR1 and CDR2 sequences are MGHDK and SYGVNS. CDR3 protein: CASSESLSTEAFF.

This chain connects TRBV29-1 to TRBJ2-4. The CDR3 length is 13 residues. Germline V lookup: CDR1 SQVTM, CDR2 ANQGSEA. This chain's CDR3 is CSVEDRARNIQYF.

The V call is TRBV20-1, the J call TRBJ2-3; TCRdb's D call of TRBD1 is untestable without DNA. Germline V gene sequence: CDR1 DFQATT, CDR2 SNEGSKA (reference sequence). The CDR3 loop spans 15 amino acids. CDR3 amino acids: CSARGGTVRTDTQYF.

The CDR3 sequence is CAWTPRFTGELFF. The V gene is TRBV30, the J gene TRBJ2-2; the TRBD1 assignment by TCRdb is unverifiable without DNA. CDR1 and CDR2 from the germline V gene are GTSNPN and SVGIG (reference sequence). The CDR3 is 13 residues long.

The CDR3 reads CASSFRLARDNEQFF. This chain uses TRBV12-3 or TRBV12-4 with TRBJ2-1; TCRdb picks TRBD2, but there is no DNA to check that call. This CDR3 contains 15 residues.

The CDR3 sequence: CASNPRALDTIYF. The chain uses TRBV7-9 and TRBJ1-3. This CDR3 spans 13 amino acids. Germline values: CDR1 SEHNR, CDR2 FQNEAQ (reference sequence).

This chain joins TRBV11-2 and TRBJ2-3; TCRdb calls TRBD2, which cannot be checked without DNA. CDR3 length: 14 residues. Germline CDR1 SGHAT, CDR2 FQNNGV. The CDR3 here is CASSLLAGKATQYF.

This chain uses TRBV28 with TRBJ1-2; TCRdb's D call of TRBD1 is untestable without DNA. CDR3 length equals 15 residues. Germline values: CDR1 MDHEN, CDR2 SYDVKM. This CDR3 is CASSRMNRAGVGYTF.

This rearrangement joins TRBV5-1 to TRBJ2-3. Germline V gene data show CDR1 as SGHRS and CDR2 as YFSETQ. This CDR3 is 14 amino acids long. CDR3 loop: CASGVTASTDTQYF.

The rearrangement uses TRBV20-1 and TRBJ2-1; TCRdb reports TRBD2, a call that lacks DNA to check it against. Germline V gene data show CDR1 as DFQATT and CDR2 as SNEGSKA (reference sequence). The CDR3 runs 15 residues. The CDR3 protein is CSASTSGTSGNEQFF.

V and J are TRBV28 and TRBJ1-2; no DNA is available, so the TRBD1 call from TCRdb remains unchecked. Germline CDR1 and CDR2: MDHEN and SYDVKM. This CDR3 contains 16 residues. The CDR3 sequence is CASSSGTGVANYGYTF.

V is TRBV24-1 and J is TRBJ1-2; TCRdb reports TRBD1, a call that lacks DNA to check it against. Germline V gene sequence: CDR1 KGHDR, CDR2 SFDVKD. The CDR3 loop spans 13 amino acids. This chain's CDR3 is CATSDLDSYGYTF.

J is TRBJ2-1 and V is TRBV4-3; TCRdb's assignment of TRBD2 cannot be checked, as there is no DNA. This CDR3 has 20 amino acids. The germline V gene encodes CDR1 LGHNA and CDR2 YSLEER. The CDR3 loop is CASSQDVPRTSGRVYNEQFF.

The CDR3 sequence: CSAAERGDNQPQHF. The genes are TRBV29-1 and TRBJ1-5; TCRdb proposes TRBD1, but this gene call is untestable without DNA. Germline values: CDR1 SQVTM, CDR2 ANQGSEA. This CDR3 is built from 14 residues.

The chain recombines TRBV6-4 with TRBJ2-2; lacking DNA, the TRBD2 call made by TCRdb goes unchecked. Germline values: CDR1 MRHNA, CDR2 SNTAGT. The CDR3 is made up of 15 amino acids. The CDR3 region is CASNPSGSDTGELFF.

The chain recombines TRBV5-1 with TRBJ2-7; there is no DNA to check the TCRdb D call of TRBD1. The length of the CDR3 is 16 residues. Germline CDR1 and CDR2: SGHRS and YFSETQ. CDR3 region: CARTITGTGGLYEQYF.

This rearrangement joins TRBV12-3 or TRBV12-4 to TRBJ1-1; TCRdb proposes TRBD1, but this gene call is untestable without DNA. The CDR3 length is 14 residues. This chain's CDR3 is CASMGRRQRSKAFF.

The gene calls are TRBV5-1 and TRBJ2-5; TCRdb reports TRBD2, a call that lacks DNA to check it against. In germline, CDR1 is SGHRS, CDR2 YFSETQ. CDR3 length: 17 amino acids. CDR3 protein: CASSSTGTSGPKETQYF.

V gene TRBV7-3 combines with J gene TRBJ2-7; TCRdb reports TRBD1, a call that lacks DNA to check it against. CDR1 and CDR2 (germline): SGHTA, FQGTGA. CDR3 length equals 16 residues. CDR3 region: CASSLTVSGTGYEQYF.

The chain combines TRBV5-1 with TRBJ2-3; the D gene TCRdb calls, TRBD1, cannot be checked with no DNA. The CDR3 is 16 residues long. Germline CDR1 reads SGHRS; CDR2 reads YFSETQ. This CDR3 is CATSLEGRSSTDTQYF.

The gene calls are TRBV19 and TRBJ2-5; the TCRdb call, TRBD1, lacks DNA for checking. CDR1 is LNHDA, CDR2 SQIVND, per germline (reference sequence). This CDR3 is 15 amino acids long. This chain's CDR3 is CASSIDGSGRETQYF.

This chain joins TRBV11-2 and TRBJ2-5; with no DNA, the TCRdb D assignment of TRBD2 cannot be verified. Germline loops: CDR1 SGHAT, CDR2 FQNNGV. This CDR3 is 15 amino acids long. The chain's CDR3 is CASSLRAGRTETQYF.

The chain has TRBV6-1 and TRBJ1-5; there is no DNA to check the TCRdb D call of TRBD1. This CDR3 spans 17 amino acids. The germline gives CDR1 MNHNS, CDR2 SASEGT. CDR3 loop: CASRPWLSGNSNQPQHF.

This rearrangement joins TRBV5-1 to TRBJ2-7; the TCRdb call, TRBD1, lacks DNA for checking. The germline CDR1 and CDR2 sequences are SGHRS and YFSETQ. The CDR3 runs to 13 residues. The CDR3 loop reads CASSGGTRYEQYF.

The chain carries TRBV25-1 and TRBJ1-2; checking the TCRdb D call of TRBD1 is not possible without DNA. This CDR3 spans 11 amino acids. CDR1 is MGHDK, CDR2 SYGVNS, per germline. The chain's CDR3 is CASEGGIGYTF.

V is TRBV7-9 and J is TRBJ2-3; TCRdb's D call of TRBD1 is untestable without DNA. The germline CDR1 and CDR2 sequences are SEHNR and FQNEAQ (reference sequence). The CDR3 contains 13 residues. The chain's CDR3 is CAGRDKRTDTQYF.

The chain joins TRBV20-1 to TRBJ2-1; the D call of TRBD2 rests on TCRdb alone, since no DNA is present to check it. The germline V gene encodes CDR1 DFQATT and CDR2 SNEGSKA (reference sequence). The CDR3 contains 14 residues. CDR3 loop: CSGEEGSAYNEQFF.

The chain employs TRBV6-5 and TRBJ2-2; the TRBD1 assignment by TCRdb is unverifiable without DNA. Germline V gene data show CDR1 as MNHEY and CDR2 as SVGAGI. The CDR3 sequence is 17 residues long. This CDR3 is CASSSYGQGRDTGELFF.

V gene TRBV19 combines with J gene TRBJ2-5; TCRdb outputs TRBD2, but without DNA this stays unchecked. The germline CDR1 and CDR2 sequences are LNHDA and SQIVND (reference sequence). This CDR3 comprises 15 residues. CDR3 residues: CASSIRTGDAETQYF.

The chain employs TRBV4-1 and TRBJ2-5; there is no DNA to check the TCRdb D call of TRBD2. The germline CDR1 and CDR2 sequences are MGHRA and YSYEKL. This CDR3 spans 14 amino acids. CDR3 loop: CASSPGEAQETQYF.